Presented here are 26 T cell receptor beta chains from one specimen sequenced in a study of shared clonotypes between healthy human individuals. Naive CD8 cells comprised CD45RO-negative, CCR7-positively selected cells, excluding terminally differentiated effector memory CD45RA+ cells. The method was immunoSEQ multiplex PCR; TCRdb's version includes in-frame clones alone and lacks a portion of them. This sample has approximately 810,000 clones, with around 93% found just once. The sample taken for sequencing was naive CD8+ T cells sorted from blood. The receptor source for this set is a man aged 25 to 40 in good health.

The chain couples TRBV7-9 to TRBJ2-5; no reliable D call. Trimming took 3 bases from V and 4 from J, leaving 12 bases between them. This CDR3 has 14 residues. Germline V lookup: CDR1 SEHNR, CDR2 FQNEAQ (reference sequence). The CDR3 DNA is TGTGCCAGCAGCTTGACGGTTGATCGAGAGACCCAGTACTTC. Its protein is CASSLTVDRETQYF.

This chain joins TRBV7-3 and TRBJ2-5; D may be TRBD1 (6 bases). The V end lost 4 bases, the J end lost 2 bases, and 17 bases lay between the germline ends. CDR3 size: 16 residues. In germline, CDR1 is SGHTA, CDR2 FQGTGA. The CDR3: CASSYHGTTGQETQYF. CDR3 DNA: TGTGCCAGCAGCTACCACGGGACAACGGGGCAAGAGACCCAGTACTTC.

The CDR3 DNA reads as TGTGCCAGCAGCGATGGAGGGACTAGCGGGAGAAATGAGCAGTTCTTC. This sequence encodes CASSDGGTSGRNEQFF. This chain uses TRBV9 with TRBJ2-1; TRBD2 agrees at 14 bases. CDR3 length: 16 residues. Germline CDR1 reads SGDLS; CDR2 reads YYNGEE. The junction had 6 bases not matched to a gene; V was cut back by 3 bases and J by 7 bases.

The gene calls are TRBV4-1 and TRBJ2-7; the D gene is possibly TRBD2 (5 bases). This CDR3 contains 16 residues. Trimming stripped 2 bases from V and 1 base from J, with 15 bases between. Germline CDR1 and CDR2: MGHRA and YSYEKL. This chain's CDR3 is CASSQSSSSRSYEQYF. Here the CDR3 DNA reads TGCGCCAGCAGCCAAAGTTCGTCTAGCCGTTCCTACGAGCAGTACTTC.

The chain is built from TRBV28 and TRBJ2-2; D is perhaps TRBD1 or TRBD2 (5 bases each). This CDR3 has 16 amino acids. V was shortened by 6 bases and J by 0 bases, with 14 bases between the two germline ends. CDR1 and CDR2 from the germline V gene are MDHEN and SYDVKM. This CDR3 is CASSHPGTSNTGELFF. The CDR3 nucleotides read TGTGCCAGCAGCCACCCCGGGACCTCGAACACCGGGGAGCTGTTTTTT.

The chain has TRBV6-1 and TRBJ1-1, with D perhaps matching TRBD1 (5 bases). Germline CDR1 and CDR2: MNHNS and SASEGT. The CDR3 extends over 15 amino acids. Trimming took off 6 bases at V and 0 bases at J, with 14 bases between the two ends. The CDR3 sequence: CASRTDKRMNTEAFF. CDR3 coding DNA: TGTGCCAGCAGGACAGACAAGCGCATGAACACTGAAGCTTTCTTT.

This clone came up once. The chain links TRBV27 to TRBJ2-2, with 10 bases aligning to TRBD2. This CDR3 contains 19 residues. Trimming removed 4 bases from V and 5 bases from J; junction bases left unmatched: 16. Germline V CDR1 and CDR2: MNHEY, SMNVEV (reference sequence). CDR3 region: CASSSPGLATSIGTGELFF. CDR3 nucleotide sequence: TGTGCCAGCAGTTCTCCGGGACTAGCGACTAGCATAGGGACCGGGGAGCTGTTTTTT.

The chain couples TRBV6-5 to TRBJ1-3; tentative D call: TRBD1 (5 bases). The CDR3 covers 15 residues. The V end lost 6 bases, the J end lost 2 bases, and 14 bases lay between the germline ends. Germline CDR1 and CDR2: MNHEY and SVGAGI. CDR3 residues: CASSRRVRAGNTIYF. Here the CDR3 DNA reads TGTGCCAGCAGCAGGAGGGTCAGGGCTGGAAACACCATATATTTT.

The CDR3, as DNA: TGTGCCGACAGGGACCCGGTAGGAAACACCATATATTTT. Its protein is CADRDPVGNTIYF. The chain employs TRBV6-4 and TRBJ1-3; 7 bases line up with TRBD1. Germline CDR1 reads MRHNA; CDR2 reads SNTAGT. This CDR3 has 13 residues. With 11 bases clipped from V and 4 bases from J, the junction kept 8 bases outside the gene matches.

Details on this clone: This sample also contains other DNA sequences that code for the same CDR3. This chain links TRBV9 with TRBJ2-1; TRBD2 agrees at 10 bases. Trimming took 0 bases from V and 4 from J; bases not matched to a gene: 1. This CDR3 contains 15 residues. Looked up from germline, CDR1 is SGDLS and CDR2 is YYNGEE. Here the CDR3 reads CASSVVAGGYNEQFF. The CDR3, as DNA: TGTGCCAGCAGCGTAGTAGCGGGAGGTTACAATGAGCAGTTCTTC.

The gene calls are TRBV10-2 and TRBJ2-7; TRBD1 aligns across 8 bases. Germline CDR1 is WSHSY and CDR2 is SAAADI. Trimming removed 6 bases from V and 3 bases from J; junction bases left unmatched: 4. The CDR3 spans 13 residues. The CDR3, as DNA: TGCGCCAGCAGGGACAGGGATTTCTACGAGCAGTACTTC. As protein: CASRDRDFYEQYF.

The V and J genes are TRBV4-2 and TRBJ2-7; 7 bases fit TRBD2. The junction had 11 bases not matched to a gene; V was cut back by 5 bases and J by 4 bases. There are 15 residues in the CDR3. From germline, CDR1 is LGHNA and CDR2 YNFKEQ. DNA for the CDR3: TGTGCCAGCAGCGAAGGAAGCGGGACGACGTACGAGCAGTACTTC. Translated, it gives CASSEGSGTTYEQYF.

The rearrangement links TRBV4-3 to TRBJ1-4; D gene unclear. The CDR3 length is 16 residues. V lost 0 bases to trimming and J lost 0 bases, with 8 bases between them. The germline V gene encodes CDR1 LGHNA and CDR2 YSLEER. The CDR3 sequence: CASSQDRITTNEKLFF. The CDR3 DNA reads as TGCGCCAGCAGCCAAGATCGAATAACAACTAATGAAAAACTGTTTTTT.

The chain joins TRBV7-6 to TRBJ2-7; 10 bases align to TRBD2. Germline loops: CDR1 SGHVS, CDR2 FNYEAQ. The V and J ends lost 5 bases and 2 bases, in that order; junction bases with no gene match: 6. The CDR3 loop spans 15 amino acids. The CDR3 reads CASSPLAGGTYEQYF. DNA of the CDR3: TGTGCCAGCAGCCCATTAGCGGGAGGAACCTACGAGCAGTACTTC.

The gene calls are TRBV10-1 and TRBJ2-7; either TRBD1 or TRBD2 may supply D (5 bases each). CDR3 length equals 13 residues. Germline values: CDR1 WNHNN, CDR2 SYGVQD (reference sequence). The ends were cut back, 5 bases at V and 4 bases at J, with 12 bases in the middle. The CDR3 protein is CASSPGTSYEQYF. The DNA for the CDR3 is TGCGCCAGCAGTCCCGGGACGAGTTACGAGCAGTACTTC.

The V gene is TRBV20-1, the J gene TRBJ1-1; unclear D gene. Germline CDR1 DFQATT, CDR2 SNEGSKA (reference sequence). V lost 5 bases, J lost 5 bases, and 9 bases lay in between. This CDR3 comprises 11 residues. Written as DNA, the CDR3 is TGCAGTGCTCCCAGCAATACTGAAGCTTTCTTT. Protein product: CSAPSNTEAFF.

This sequence joins TRBV28 and TRBJ2-7; D is unclear. The CDR3 has 14 residues. Trimming pared 3 bases from V and 5 bases from J, leaving 14 bases between. Germline CDR1 is MDHEN and CDR2 is SYDVKM. The CDR3 loop reads CASSLASRLHEQYF. DNA of the CDR3: TGTGCCAGCAGTTTGGCTAGTAGGCTCCACGAGCAGTACTTC.

With regard to this clone: This may be a read error, as it is one base from a much larger clone. The chain has TRBV28 and TRBJ2-3, with TRBD2 matching over 10 bases. The CDR3 runs to 15 residues. Looked up from germline, CDR1 is MDHEN and CDR2 is SYDVKM. J gave up 2 bases and V 3 bases, and 2 bases lay outside the gene matches. The CDR3 DNA sequence: TGTGCCAGCAGTTTGCTAGCGGGAGACACAGATACGCAGTATTTT. The encoded protein is CASSLLAGDTDTQYF. The entire variable domain, with the rest obtained from reference TRBV28 and TRBJ2-3, is as follows: DVKVTQSSRYLVKRTGEKVFLECVQDMDHENMFWYRQDPGLGLRLIYFSYDVKMKEKGDIPEGYSVSREKKERFSLILESASTNQTSMYLCASSLLAGDTDTQYFGPGTRLTVL.

The rearrangement uses TRBV7-9 and TRBJ2-2; D is possibly TRBD2 (6 bases). The ends were cut back, 4 bases at V and 7 bases at J, with 16 bases in the middle. CDR1 and CDR2 from the germline V gene are SEHNR and FQNEAQ (reference sequence). The CDR3 spans 15 residues. The CDR3 here is CASSSRGGFSGELFF. The CDR3 DNA is TGTGCCAGCAGCTCAAGAGGAGGGTTTAGCGGGGAGCTGTTTTTT.

The rearrangement joins TRBV6-1 to TRBJ2-7; TRBD2 matches at 12 bases. In germline, CDR1 is MNHNS, CDR2 SASEGT. V was pared by 4 bases and J by 4 bases, with 8 bases of the junction left unmatched. This CDR3 contains 16 residues. The CDR3 spells CASSGPGLAGPYEQYF. The CDR3 DNA follows: TGTGCCAGCAGTGGCCCGGGACTAGCGGGTCCTTACGAGCAGTACTTC.

The sample holds one count of this clone. V and J are TRBV6-5 and TRBJ1-2; a weak D match, TRBD1 (5 bases). The CDR3 runs to 15 residues. Trimming cost V 0 bases and J 4 bases, with 12 bases left between them. In germline, CDR1 is MNHEY, CDR2 SVGAGI. This CDR3 reads CASSYSSSGVYGYTF. In DNA, the CDR3 is TGTGCCAGCAGTTACTCGTCGTCGGGGGTCTATGGCTACACCTTC.

V and J are TRBV27 and TRBJ2-7, with a possible D match to TRBD1 (6 bases). Germline CDR1 and CDR2: MNHEY and SMNVEV (reference sequence). V lost 0 bases and J 5 bases, leaving 23 bases between the germline ends. This CDR3 is 18 amino acids long. The CDR3 DNA reads as TGTGCCAGCAGTTTATCCCCTGGGCCACTTACAGGGTACCACGAGCAGTACTTC. This sequence encodes CASSLSPGPLTGYHEQYF.

The chain couples TRBV12-5 to TRBJ2-2; no reliable D call. The V gene lost 0 bases and the J gene lost 4 bases, with 9 bases spanning the gap. CDR3 length equals 15 residues. Germline V CDR1 and CDR2: LGHNT, FRNRAP. The DNA for the CDR3 is TGTGCTAGTGGTTTGGTACGTCAGACCACCGGGGAGCTGTTTTTT. It translates to CASGLVRQTTGELFF.

The chain recombines TRBV29-1 with TRBJ1-1; D uncertain. Trimming removed 7 bases from V and 4 bases from J, with 13 bases in between. Germline CDR1 SQVTM, CDR2 ANQGSEA. This CDR3 comprises 12 residues. The CDR3 reads CSASPLGTEAFF. For the CDR3, the DNA is TGCAGCGCCTCCCCACTCGGCACTGAAGCTTTCTTT.

The gene calls are TRBV19 and TRBJ2-3, with D possibly TRBD2 on 7 matching bases. CDR1 and CDR2 (germline): LNHDA, SQIVND (reference sequence). The CDR3 loop spans 15 amino acids. Trimming removed 2 bases from V and 13 bases from J, with 22 bases in between. CDR3 region: CASSILGGADGSKYF. The CDR3 DNA reads as TGTGCCAGTAGTATATTAGGGGGGGCCGATGGGTCGAAGTATTTT.

The rearrangement links TRBV13 to TRBJ2-1, with 8 bases aligning to TRBD2. Looked up from germline, CDR1 is PRHDT and CDR2 is FYEKMQ (reference sequence). J lost 8 bases, V lost 2 bases, and 11 bases had no gene match. CDR3 length equals 16 residues. CDR3 coding DNA: TGTGCCAGCAGCTTATCGCTAGCGGGCACTAGGGATGAGCAGTTCTTC. This translates into CASSLSLAGTRDEQFF. Together with reference TRBV13 and TRBJ2-1, the CDR3 gives the full variable domain: AAGVIQSPRHLIKEKRETATLKCYPIPRHDTVYWYQQGPGQDPQFLISFYEKMQSDKGSIPDRFSAQQFSDYHSELNMSSLELGDSALYFCASSLSLAGTRDEQFFGPGTRLTVL.